The clone carrying this T cell receptor beta chain was detected a few times. The antigen is unknown. The CDR3 has 16 amino acids. Germline lookup yields CDR1 MDHEN and CDR2 SYDVKM. V was trimmed by 1 base and J by 3 bases, leaving 12 bases between them. After isolation, RNA underwent reverse transcription to generate cDNA as the sequencing template. Measured with immunoSEQ multiplex PCR; TCRdb has only the in-frame clones, and not every one. The sample contains some 11,000 clones, approximately 61% of which appear only once. Lesional scalp tissue (obtained by punch biopsy) and peripheral blood were collected from alopecia areata patients. These data are taken from a study of CD8+ T cells in alopecia areata. Background on the study: Those patients who were treated received oral tofacitinib, which was given at 5 to 10 mg twice daily for moderate-to-severe alopecia areata. Tofacitinib continued for 6 to 18 months and was then withheld for 6 months.

Whole-study findings and limits: There were also resident alphabeta T cells of normal skin sequenced in scalp samples. Patients shared TCRs less clearly than mice did, possibly owing to HLA.

The gene calls are TRBV28 and TRBJ2-2; D gene unclear. The specimen was skin. This receptor was identified in a human donor with alopecia areata. Here the CDR3 reads CASSLFTVTDTGELFF. CDR3 DNA: TGTGCCAGCAGTTTATTTACTGTGACGGACACCGGGGAGCTGTTTTTT.